This T cell receptor beta chain was obtained from a study of identical twins. CDR1 and CDR2 from the germline V gene are SGDLS and YYNGEE. This CDR3 comprises 15 residues. The trim removed 0 bases at V and 7 bases at J, leaving 5 bases unmatched. As to this clonotype: The target antigen is unknown.

MiXCR was run by TCRdb on the 5' RACE reads, yielding one entry per CDR3 protein. The sample has around 300,000 distinct CDR3 sequences, more than 6.5% seen once. Study-wide findings and caveats: Twins shared beta out-of-frame sequences in excess, but this excess was weaker.

These data also featured in a second study, about yellow fever vaccine responses in identical twins.

The TCR originated in a woman under 30 in good health. This chain uses TRBV9 with TRBJ2-2; 8 nucleotides align to TRBD1. Sample: memory (CD45RO+) T cells sorted from blood. CDR3 DNA sequence: TGTGCCAGCAGCGTAGCGGCAGGGGGCATCGGGGAGCTGTTTTTT. Residues: CASSVAAGGIGELFF.